This T cell receptor beta chain was captured in a study of siplizumab effects on memory and regulatory T cells. Study outcomes and limitations: Naive T cells apparently outstripped memory cells in diversity and seemed major alloresponse contributors. Among sequences traceable to unstimulated CD4+ memory cells, alloreactive ones were significantly reduced by siplizumab.

The V end was cut by 4 bases, the J end by 9 bases, with 15 bases between. In germline, CDR1 is SQVTM, CDR2 ANQGSEA. This CDR3 comprises 12 residues. TCRdb keeps only in-frame clones here, not all; method: immunoSEQ multiplex PCR. The sample holds approximately 65,000 clones, roughly 80% seen once. In the case of this clone: Its antigen remains unknown.

Sequencing was performed on memory CD4+ T cells sorted from blood. The chain links TRBV29-1 to TRBJ1-2, with D perhaps matching TRBD1 (5 bases). The TCR was taken from a human donor in good health. The CDR3 spells CSVVGGRESYTF. CDR3 coding DNA: TGCAGCGTTGTTGGGGGGAGGGAGAGCTACACCTTC. Full variable domain (outside the CDR3, taken from reference TRBV29-1 and TRBJ1-2): SAVISQKPSRDICQRGTSLTIQCQVDSQVTMMFWYRQQPGQSLTLIATANQGSEATYESGFVIDKFPISRPNLTFSTLTVSNMSPEDSSIYLCSVVGGRESYTFGSGTRLTVV.